The 18 T cell receptor beta chains listed next were all sequenced from one sample in a study of cytomegalovirus exposure and HLA in healthy donors (dated by TCRdb to 2017 to 2019). The library relied on the immunoSEQ multiplex PCR assay. The multiplex PCR relied on a mix of 60 forward primers for TCR Vbeta segments and 13 reverse primers for TCR Jbeta segments. The immuneACCESS repertoire file appears here via TCRdb, limited to in-frame rearrangements. These files lack a portion of the clones; in checked studies, under half of the deficit traces to unresolved V genes, and the cause of the others is not known. The sample profile shows about 190,000 clones; roughly 75% of them were found once. The ten top clones hold approximately 4.8% of the sample. Sequenced sample: PBMCs. The receptors derive from a man aged 25-45 years in good health and CMV-seropositive.

The chain has TRBV19 and TRBJ2-2; 8 nucleotides align to TRBD2. Per germline, CDR1 LNHDA and CDR2 SQIVND (reference sequence). V trimming: 7 bases; J trimming: 7 bases; junction bases outside the gene matches: 11. The CDR3 totals 15 residues. DNA of the CDR3: TGTGCCAGTACTCCGGGACTAGGGTTTATCGGGGAGCTGTTTTTT. It translates to CASTPGLGFIGELFF.

The rearrangement links TRBV5-6 to TRBJ1-2; D unclear. V was shortened by 4 bases and J by 1 base, with 14 bases between the two germline ends. The CDR3 is 15 amino acids. The germline CDR1 and CDR2 sequences are SGHDT and YYEEEE. CDR3: CASSPPDGVNYGYTF. The CDR3 nucleotides read TGTGCCAGCAGCCCCCCGGACGGGGTTAACTATGGCTACACCTTC. The variable domain in full, completed from reference TRBV5-6 and TRBJ1-2, reads DAGVTQSPTHLIKTRGQQVTLRCSPKSGHDTVSWYQQALGQGPQFIFQYYEEEERQRGNFPDRFSGHQFPNYSSELNVNALLLGDSALYLCASSPPDGVNYGYTFGSGTRLTVV.

V and J are TRBV29-1 and TRBJ2-7, with 13 positions matching TRBD2. Germline-derived CDR1 and CDR2 are SQVTM and ANQGSEA. Trimming took 5 bases from V and 0 from J; bases not matched to a gene: 1. The CDR3 is 14 residues long. CDR3 region: CSVRTSGSSYEQYF. As DNA, the CDR3 is TGCAGCGTTAGGACTAGCGGGAGCTCCTACGAGCAGTACTTC.

The rearrangement links TRBV19 to TRBJ2-3, with 11 bases fitting TRBD2. Germline V lookup: CDR1 LNHDA, CDR2 SQIVND (reference sequence). The V segment lost 0 bases and the J segment 0 bases; nucleotides outside the gene matches: 14. CDR3 length: 21 amino acids. This CDR3 reads CASSIEGTSGRFTHSTDTQYF. CDR3 coding DNA: TGTGCCAGTAGTATAGAAGGGACTAGCGGACGTTTTACTCATAGCACAGATACGCAGTATTTT.

The chain combines TRBV9 with TRBJ1-1; 7 bases are a match to TRBD1. In germline, CDR1 is SGDLS, CDR2 YYNGEE. The CDR3 has 18 residues. With V trimmed by 3 bases and J by 1 base, 15 bases remained unmatched. CDR3 residues: CASSAVASRDSPNTEAFF. Here the CDR3 DNA reads TGTGCCAGCAGCGCCGTAGCATCCCGGGACAGCCCGAACACTGAAGCTTTCTTT.

This clone came up a few times. The V gene is TRBV6-5, the J gene TRBJ1-1; possibly TRBD1 for D (6 bases). This CDR3 is built from 15 residues. With 5 bases removed from V and 1 base from J, the gap between germline ends came to 14 bases. Germline V gene lookup returns CDR1 MNHEY and CDR2 SVGAGI. CDR3 sequence reads: CASSQSDRSNTEAFF. In DNA, the CDR3 is TGTGCCAGCAGTCAATCCGACAGGTCGAACACTGAAGCTTTCTTT.

The genes are TRBV10-1 and TRBJ2-7; TRBD2 might be the D (6 bases). The CDR3 spans 18 residues. V was pared by 6 bases and J by 0 bases, with 24 bases between. CDR1 and CDR2 from the germline V gene are WNHNN and SYGVQD (reference sequence). This chain's CDR3 is CASSYETQLALSSYEQYF. CDR3 bases: TGCGCCAGCAGCTACGAGACGCAGCTAGCGCTGAGCTCCTACGAGCAGTACTTC.

The chain uses TRBV5-4 and TRBJ2-3; 7 bases are shared with TRBD2. The CDR3 has 14 residues. J was trimmed by 0 bases and V by 3 bases; bases with no gene match: 1. The germline V gene has CDR1 SGHNT and CDR2 YYREEE (reference sequence). The CDR3 here is CASSSGGSTDTQYF. The CDR3 DNA reads TGTGCCAGCAGCTCGGGGGGTAGCACAGATACGCAGTATTTT.

V is TRBV29-1 and J is TRBJ2-1; 13 bases map to TRBD2. Trimming cost V 6 bases and J 6 bases; bases outside gene matches: 2. The V gene's germline CDR1 is SQVTM and CDR2 ANQGSEA. This CDR3 has 13 residues. CDR3 protein: CSVGLAGPNEQFF. CDR3 sequence (DNA): TGCAGCGTGGGACTAGCGGGACCCAATGAGCAGTTCTTC.

The genes are TRBV19 and TRBJ2-1; 9 bases are a match to TRBD2. The CDR3 spans 16 residues. The germline V gene has CDR1 LNHDA and CDR2 SQIVND (reference sequence). V lost 3 bases to trimming and J lost 0 bases; unmatched junction nucleotides: 3. The CDR3 loop reads CASSILSGSSYNEQFF. The CDR3 coding sequence is TGTGCCAGTAGTATCCTTAGCGGGAGCTCCTACAATGAGCAGTTCTTC.

The CDR3 coding sequence is TGTGCCACTCGTTTCTTGGGACAGGTGAACACTGAAGCTTTCTTT. It is translated as CATRFLGQVNTEAFF. The chain is built from TRBV6-5 and TRBJ1-1; 8 bases fit TRBD1. V trimming: 10 bases; J trimming: 0 bases; junction bases outside the gene matches: 10. CDR3 length equals 15 residues. The germline gives CDR1 MNHEY, CDR2 SVGAGI.

This clone was seen a handful of times. This rearrangement joins TRBV29-1 to TRBJ2-5, with 8 bases that match TRBD1. The CDR3 extends over 15 amino acids. Losses at the gene ends were 7 bases for V and 3 bases for J; bases not matched to a gene: 13. In germline, CDR1 is SQVTM, CDR2 ANQGSEA. The CDR3 DNA is TGCAGCGGAAAGACAGGGGTGATACAAAAAGAGACCCAGTACTTC. Protein sequence: CSGKTGVIQKETQYF.

This clone was detected once. This chain uses TRBV7-2 with TRBJ1-4; maybe TRBD1 (5 bases). With 1 base removed from V and 4 bases from J, the gap between germline ends came to 13 bases. The CDR3 spans 16 residues. Germline loops: CDR1 SGHTA, CDR2 FQGNSA. The CDR3: CASSLGGAGLNEKLFF. The CDR3 nucleotides read TGTGCCAGCAGCTTAGGGGGTGCAGGGCTTAATGAAAAACTGTTTTTT.

This chain links TRBV2 with TRBJ2-1, with D perhaps TRBD1 (6 bases). Germline V gene sequence: CDR1 SNHLY, CDR2 FYNNEI. The CDR3 has 14 amino acids. Trimming shortened V by 7 bases and J by 1 base, and 11 bases separated the two germline ends. The DNA of the CDR3 is TGTGCCAGCAAAGCCAGGGGTTCCTACAATGAGCAGTTCTTC. It specifies CASKARGSYNEQFF.

The J gene is TRBJ2-7, the V gene TRBV21-1; TRBD2, the table's D call, lacks a check against the DNA. TRBV21-1 is tagged as a pseudogene. This CDR3 contains 17 residues. Written as DNA, the CDR3 is TGTGCCAGCAGCAAAGTACGGATCGCGGATTGCTCCTACGAGCAGTACTTC. Translated: CASSKVRIADCSYEQYF.

The rearrangement links TRBV5-1 to TRBJ1-2; perhaps TRBD1 as D (6 bases). This CDR3 comprises 15 residues. The V gene lost 0 bases and the J gene lost 7 bases, with 16 bases spanning the gap. Germline V lookup: CDR1 SGHRS, CDR2 YFSETQ. CDR3 nucleotide sequence: TGCGCCAGCAGCTTGGGGACAGATCGTTTAGGTGGCTACACCTTC. It codes for CASSLGTDRLGGYTF.

This chain uses TRBV5-1 with TRBJ1-5, with TRBD1 identical over 7 bases. The length of the CDR3 is 14 residues. V was clipped by 4 bases and J by 2 bases; unmatched bases: 3. Germline assignment: CDR1 SGHRS and CDR2 YFSETQ. CDR3: CASSIGTGNQPQHF. The CDR3, as DNA: TGCGCCAGCAGCATAGGGACAGGCAATCAGCCCCAGCATTTT.

This clone appeared a few times. The CDR3 region is CSATGAMNTEAFF. In DNA, the CDR3 is TGCAGCGCGACAGGGGCCATGAACACTGAAGCTTTCTTT. The chain couples TRBV29-1 to TRBJ1-1; 8 bases agree with TRBD1. Germline V gene lookup returns CDR1 SQVTM and CDR2 ANQGSEA. The V segment lost 7 bases and the J segment 0 bases; nucleotides outside the gene matches: 4. The CDR3 totals 13 residues.